One sample yielded the 12 T cell receptor beta chains listed below, sequenced in a study of blood T cell repertoires in COVID-19. Repertoires were generated with immunoSEQ multiplex PCR, while TCRdb's copy carries only in-frame clones and drops some. The repertoire holds some 80,000 clones, with under 85% as singletons. Sequences were obtained from peripheral blood. Source of these receptors: a human donor in a cohort sampled during active COVID-19.

CDR3 nucleotide sequence: TGTGCCAGCAGCCCCAGTTTAGCGCCTCGGCGCGAGCAGTACTTC. Translating it yields CASSPSLAPRREQYF. V and J are TRBV3-1 (or the pseudogene TRBV3-2) and TRBJ2-7; TRBD2 might be the D (5 bases). The V gene's germline CDR1 is LGHDT and CDR2 YNNKEL (reference sequence). V lost 4 bases, J lost 6 bases, and 19 bases lay in between. The CDR3 runs to 15 residues.

In its sample, this clone was seen many times. Here the CDR3 reads CASSLGQGSGYEQYF. The CDR3 DNA reads TGTGCCAGCAGCTTAGGGCAAGGTAGCGGCTACGAGCAGTACTTC. The chain links TRBV7-7 to TRBJ2-7, with D possibly being TRBD2 (6 bases). The CDR3 runs to 15 residues. The germline V and J ends were trimmed by 1 base and 3 bases, with 13 bases remaining between them. The germline CDR1 and CDR2 sequences are SSHAT and FNYEAQ (reference sequence).

V is TRBV5-1 and J is TRBJ2-7; D uncertain. This CDR3 comprises 14 residues. Trimming shortened V by 0 bases and J by 0 bases, and 7 bases separated the two germline ends. Germline assignment: CDR1 SGHRS and CDR2 YFSETQ. CDR3: CASSLGRSSYEQYF. In nucleotides, the CDR3 is TGCGCCAGCAGCTTGGGACGGAGCTCCTACGAGCAGTACTTC.

This chain joins TRBV5-6 and TRBJ2-3, with 8 bases aligning to TRBD1. J lost 4 bases, V lost 4 bases, and 8 bases had no gene match. Germline lookup yields CDR1 SGHDT and CDR2 YYEEEE. This CDR3 contains 15 residues. For the CDR3, the DNA is TGTGCCAGCAGCACCGGACAGGGAAACGCAGATACGCAGTATTTT. It encodes CASSTGQGNADTQYF.

The CDR3 protein is CASSWDREKHTF. In nucleotides, the CDR3 is TGCGCCAGCAGCTGGGACAGGGAGAAACACACCTTC. The chain employs TRBV5-1 and TRBJ1-2; 9 nucleotides align to TRBD1. Trimming cost V 3 bases and J 12 bases; bases outside gene matches: 6. The CDR3 spans 12 residues. In germline, CDR1 is SGHRS, CDR2 YFSETQ.

The rearrangement joins TRBV10-2 to TRBJ2-6, with a possible D match to TRBD1 (5 bases). Germline-derived CDR1 and CDR2 are WSHSY and SAAADI. This CDR3 is built from 16 residues. Deletions cut 3 bases from V and 3 bases from J, with 12 bases between. CDR3 sequence reads: CASSERGASGANVLTF. CDR3 coding DNA: TGCGCCAGCAGTGAACGTGGGGCGAGTGGGGCCAACGTCCTGACTTTC.

The gene calls are TRBV6-5 and TRBJ2-1; TRBD2 might be the D (5 bases). CDR1 and CDR2 from the germline V gene are MNHEY and SVGAGI. With 0 bases removed from V and 10 bases from J, the gap between germline ends came to 7 bases. The CDR3 has 12 amino acids. The CDR3 spells CASSYSRGEQFF. As DNA, the CDR3 is TGTGCCAGCAGTTACTCGAGAGGGGAGCAGTTCTTC.

This rearrangement joins TRBV10-3 to TRBJ1-1; 9 positions match TRBD1. Trimming cost V 5 bases and J 4 bases; bases outside gene matches: 5. Germline lookup yields CDR1 ENHRY and CDR2 SYGVKD. There are 14 residues in the CDR3. In DNA form, the CDR3 reads TGTGCCATCAGTCAGGGACAGGGTTTCACTGAAGCTTTCTTT. Translation: CAISQGQGFTEAFF.

This clone was counted a single time. The chain combines TRBV2 with TRBJ2-1; the D gene is possibly TRBD2 (7 bases). The CDR3 runs to 15 residues. The germline gives CDR1 SNHLY, CDR2 FYNNEI. Trimming stripped 3 bases from V and 3 bases from J, with 12 bases between. CDR3 coding DNA: TGTGCCAGCAGTGAGGGGGGCGGGAGCTACAATGAGCAGTTCTTC. Its translation: CASSEGGGSYNEQFF.

DNA for the CDR3: TGTGCCAGTAGTCCTCGAGGGGGACAGGGGTCTGGGGGCTACACCTTC. Its translation is CASSPRGGQGSGGYTF. The chain is built from TRBV19 and TRBJ1-2, with 10 nucleotides matching TRBD1. The CDR3 spans 16 residues. CDR1 LNHDA and CDR2 SQIVND come from the germline V gene (reference sequence). V shed 5 bases, J shed 8 bases, and the junction held 14 bases outside the gene matches.

The chain carries TRBV28 and TRBJ1-4; D perhaps matches TRBD1 (5 bases). V was pared by 1 base and J by 7 bases, with 13 bases between. CDR1 and CDR2 (germline): MDHEN, SYDVKM. The CDR3 contains 15 residues. The CDR3 loop is CASSLLLGQIEKLFF. CDR3 sequence (DNA): TGTGCCAGCAGTTTATTATTGGGGCAGATTGAAAAACTGTTTTTT.

The V and J genes are TRBV5-5 and TRBJ1-5, with TRBD1 as a possible D gene (5 bases). The CDR3 loop spans 15 amino acids. V was pared by 0 bases and J by 0 bases, with 7 bases between. The germline gives CDR1 SGHKS, CDR2 YYEKEE (reference sequence). For the CDR3, the DNA is TGTGCCAGCAGCTTGGAGGGGTTTAGCAATCAGCCCCAGCATTTT. The encoded protein is CASSLEGFSNQPQHF.